The entry below describes one TCR beta chain. The data stem from a study of CD8 T cells in Susac syndrome. The CDR3 is made up of 15 amino acids. Germline V lookup: CDR1 DFQATT, CDR2 SNEGSKA (reference sequence). V was pared by 3 bases and J by 1 base, with 7 bases of the junction left unmatched. It was with random hexamers that about 0.45 to 1 ug RNA was reverse transcribed. MiXCR was run by TCRdb on the immunoSEQ multiplex PCR reads, yielding one entry per CDR3 protein. The data hold 120,000 or so distinct CDR3 sequences, with roughly 92% observed a single time. V usage is TRBV20-1 and J usage is TRBJ1-1, with 8 bases identical to TRBD1. The clonotype comes from a human donor in good health. Sequenced material: CD4+ T cells from PBMCs. The CDR3: CSARVTGGRNTEAFF. In nucleotides, the CDR3 is TGCAGTGCTAGGGTTACAGGGGGAAGGAACACTGAAGCTTTCTTT.